This T cell receptor beta chain was identified in a study of brain metastases from non-small cell lung cancer. The germline V gene has CDR1 MNHEY and CDR2 SMNVEV (reference sequence). Trimming stripped 4 bases from V and 2 bases from J, with 13 bases between. The CDR3 runs 15 residues. Sequenced by immunoSEQ multiplex PCR; TCRdb stores in-frame clones only, minus some. The sample lists over 2,000 clones, under 90% occurring once. The receptor was isolated from a donor at least 40 years old with non-small cell lung cancer. The rearrangement uses TRBV27 and TRBJ2-3; a possible D gene is TRBD2 (6 bases). Sequenced sample: primary lung tumor tissue. The CDR3, as DNA: TGTGCCAGCAGTTCGCCGGGGGAATCCACAGATACGCAGTATTTT. The encoded protein is CASSSPGESTDTQYF.